This T cell receptor (beta chain) is from a study of T cells after yellow fever vaccination. TCRdb re-derived calls from the 5' RACE reads in MiXCR, one entry per CDR3 protein. This sample has approximately 550,000 distinct CDR3 sequences, with 15% to 20% found just once. This clonotype was seen ten or more times. The CDR3 runs to 13 residues. Germline CDR1 reads DFQATT; CDR2 reads SNEGSKA (reference sequence). Trimming cost V 6 bases and J 2 bases; bases outside gene matches: 6. The receptor comes from a man aged 25-45 years who received the YFV17D yellow fever vaccine. The chain carries TRBV20-1 and TRBJ2-7, with 8 bases that match TRBD1. This specimen consisted of PBMCs, obtained 15 days after the yellow fever booster vaccination. The CDR3 DNA sequence: TGCAGTGCCAGGACAGGGTCGGCCTACGAGCAGTACTTC. Protein: CSARTGSAYEQYF.